What follows is one T cell receptor (beta chain) and its context. Its specificity is unknown. As to treatment: about 20 received Ad26.COV2.S at low or high dose, single or two shots; roughly 5 received placebo; per-sample allocation not given. Day 63 following the first vaccine or placebo injection was when the samples were taken. An Ad26 vector expressing Wuhan-strain SARS-CoV-2 spike served as the vaccine. This entry is derived from a study of Ad26.COV2.S vaccination and SARS-CoV-2 variants. Study-wide results and caveats: Greater spike-specific TCR breadth was seen in vaccine recipients than in placebo recipients.

Only in-frame clones appear in the TCRdb table, and some are missing; sequencing was by immunoSEQ multiplex PCR. This sample has approximately 410,000 clones; more than 75% occur once, and the top ten carry 3.6%. Germline-derived CDR1 and CDR2 are SNHLY and FYNNEI. The CDR3 totals 14 residues. V gave up 4 bases and J gave up 7 bases; unmatched junction bases: 2. Source: peripheral blood, taken in a trial of Ad26.COV2.S vaccine versus placebo. The sequence was collected from a person aged 18-60 years who received the Ad26.COV2.S COVID-19 vaccine or a placebo. The V call is TRBV2, the J call TRBJ2-1; 12 nucleotides agree with TRBD2. As DNA, the CDR3 is TGTGCCAGCAGTGGGACTAGCGGGGTAAATGAGCAGTTCTTC. It codes for CASSGTSGVNEQFF.